One and the same sample provided the 32 T cell receptor beta chains below, sequenced in a study of T cells after yellow fever vaccination. One entry per CDR3 protein results from TCRdb running MiXCR on the 5' RACE reads. Here the sample spans about 320,000 distinct CDR3 sequences, over 8.5% being singletons. Source: CD4+ T cells sorted from PBMCs, taken 45 days after the yellow fever booster vaccination. Every receptor here comes from a man between 18 and 35 years old who received the YFV17D yellow fever vaccine.

The chain combines TRBV20-1 with TRBJ2-7; 10 bases map to TRBD1. The CDR3 spans 16 residues. The ends lost 2 bases at V and 6 bases at J; junction bases unmatched: 13. From germline, CDR1 is DFQATT and CDR2 SNEGSKA (reference sequence). The DNA for the CDR3 is TGCAGTGCTAGACAATTTGGGACAGGGGATCTATCCGAGCAGTACGTC. Translation gives CSARQFGTGDLSEQYV.

The table lists this clonotype with a few counts. V usage is TRBV12-3 or TRBV12-4 and J usage is TRBJ1-5; D unresolved. CDR3 length: 13 residues. The V end lost 7 bases, the J end lost 5 bases, and 12 bases lay between the germline ends. CDR3 region: CASTPGRDQPQHF. DNA of the CDR3: TGTGCCAGCACCCCGGGGAGGGATCAGCCCCAGCATTTT.

The table lists this clonotype with a few counts. The CDR3 protein is CASSVGQGARATDTQYF. The CDR3 DNA follows: TGTGCCAGCAGCGTAGGACAGGGGGCGCGAGCCACAGATACGCAGTATTTT. The chain has TRBV9 and TRBJ2-3; TRBD1 matches at 10 bases. This CDR3 has 17 residues. The V and J ends lost 0 bases and 2 bases, in that order; junction bases with no gene match: 6. Germline-derived CDR1 and CDR2 are SGDLS and YYNGEE. The full variable domain, completed using reference TRBV9 and TRBJ2-3, is DSGVTQTPKHLITATGQRVTLRCSPRSGDLSVYWYQQSLDQGLQFLIQYYNGEERAKGNILERFSAQQFPDLHSELNLSSLELGDSALYFCASSVGQGARATDTQYFGPGTRLTVL.

The V gene is TRBV20-1, the J gene TRBJ2-3, with no clear D. This CDR3 comprises 15 residues. V was cut by 3 bases and J by 2 bases, with 15 bases left in between. Germline-derived CDR1 and CDR2 are DFQATT and SNEGSKA (reference sequence). CDR3 coding DNA: TGCAGTGCTAGCCCAGCCCCCGGGCACACAGATACGCAGTATTTT. Amino acids: CSASPAPGHTDTQYF.

This clonotype was seen a handful of times. This chain uses TRBV7-9 with TRBJ2-5; 12 bases are a match to TRBD2. The length of the CDR3 is 16 residues. Germline trimming cut 5 bases from V and 0 bases from J; bases unmatched to any gene: 4. Germline CDR1 is SEHNR and CDR2 is FQNEAQ (reference sequence). CDR3: CASSQTSGGYQETQYF. The CDR3 bases are TGTGCCAGCAGCCAAACTAGCGGGGGGTACCAAGAGACCCAGTACTTC.

This clonotype was observed a few times. This chain links TRBV11-2 with TRBJ1-1, with D perhaps TRBD1 (6 bases). Trimming stripped 2 bases from V and 5 bases from J, with 9 bases between. Germline V gene sequence: CDR1 SGHAT, CDR2 FQNNGV. There are 13 residues in the CDR3. The DNA of the CDR3 is TGTGCCAGCAGCTTAAGGGGGAGAACTGAAGCTTTCTTT. Its translation: CASSLRGRTEAFF.

This clonotype was recorded once. The chain has TRBV7-3 and TRBJ2-3; possibly TRBD1 or TRBD2 for D (5 bases each). Trimming left V 5 bases short and J 5 bases short, with 11 bases between. CDR1 is SGHTA, CDR2 FQGTGA, per germline. The CDR3 has 13 amino acids. Written as DNA, the CDR3 is TGTGCCAGCAGCCCCGGAGGACAAGATACGCAGTATTTT. Translating it yields CASSPGGQDTQYF.

The V gene is TRBV5-1, the J gene TRBJ2-2, with 7 bases fitting TRBD1. From germline, CDR1 is SGHRS and CDR2 YFSETQ. CDR3 size: 15 residues. The trim removed 4 bases at V and 4 bases at J, leaving 7 bases unmatched. Here the CDR3 reads CASSVDRVFTGELFF. CDR3 sequence (DNA): TGCGCCAGCAGCGTCGACAGGGTCTTCACCGGGGAGCTGTTTTTT.

The chain carries TRBV10-3 and TRBJ1-6; the D gene is possibly TRBD1 (6 bases). The CDR3 sequence is 15 residues long. The germline V gene has CDR1 ENHRY and CDR2 SYGVKD. Trimming cost V 10 bases and J 8 bases, with 21 bases left between them. The CDR3 bases are TGTGCCACCGAACCGACAAGAGGGGGTCATTCACCCCTCCACTTT. This encodes CATEPTRGGHSPLHF.

This clonotype was seen many times. This chain connects TRBV23-1 to TRBJ2-2; a possible D gene is TRBD1 (6 bases). TRBV23-1 falls under the ORF class, with uncertain function. V dropped 2 bases and J dropped 2 bases, with 12 bases sitting between them. This CDR3 is 16 amino acids long. CDR3 DNA sequence: TGCGCCAGCAGTCAACGAGGACAGACAAACACCGGGGAGCTGTTTTTT. Amino acids: CASSQRGQTNTGELFF.

This clonotype was found a few times. The rearrangement links TRBV4-3 to TRBJ2-1; TRBD2 matches 7 bases. This CDR3 region has 16 residues. CDR1 and CDR2 from the germline V gene are LGHNA and YSLEER. V lost 1 base, J lost 8 bases, and 11 bases stayed unmatched. The CDR3 spells CASSQGGGPLGDEQFF. The CDR3 DNA reads as TGCGCCAGCAGCCAAGGCGGGGGACCCCTAGGGGATGAGCAGTTCTTC.

This clonotype appeared a few times. The chain links TRBV6-2 or TRBV6-3 to TRBJ2-2; 9 nucleotides agree with TRBD1. Germline V CDR1 and CDR2: MNHEY, SVGEGT. V shed 8 bases, J shed 2 bases, and the junction held 12 bases outside the gene matches. CDR3 size: 17 residues. The CDR3 sequence: CASCNSGDRVNTGELFF. The DNA for the CDR3 is TGTGCCAGCTGCAACTCGGGGGACAGGGTCAACACCGGGGAGCTGTTTTTT.

At least ten counts were recorded for this clonotype. The J gene is TRBJ1-5, the V gene TRBV12-3 or TRBV12-4; D unresolved. The CDR3 is 14 residues long. The germline V and J ends were trimmed by 3 bases and 3 bases, with 9 bases remaining between them. CDR3 residues: CASSFGGTNQPQHF. DNA for the CDR3: TGTGCCAGCAGTTTTGGAGGAACCAATCAGCCCCAGCATTTT.

This clonotype was seen only a few times. V is TRBV4-2 and J is TRBJ2-1; 12 bases are a match to TRBD2. Looked up from germline, CDR1 is LGHNA and CDR2 is YNFKEQ. This CDR3 region has 17 residues. Trimming at V came to 1 base and at J to 8 bases, leaving 9 bases not matched to a gene. The CDR3 reads CASSQGFLAGGPHEQFF. CDR3 in DNA: TGTGCCAGCAGCCAAGGTTTTCTAGCGGGGGGGCCCCATGAGCAGTTCTTC.

This clonotype occurred a few times. V and J are TRBV5-1 and TRBJ2-3; TRBD1 agrees at 9 bases. This CDR3 has 16 residues. Germline assignment: CDR1 SGHRS and CDR2 YFSETQ. V trimming: 3 bases; J trimming: 3 bases; junction bases outside the gene matches: 8. The CDR3 sequence: CASSYGGTGMTDTQYF. The CDR3 DNA reads as TGCGCCAGCAGCTACGGAGGGACAGGGATGACAGATACGCAGTATTTT. The full variable domain, its missing parts supplied by reference TRBV5-1 and TRBJ2-3, is KAGVTQTPRYLIKTRGQQVTLSCSPISGHRSVSWYQQTPGQGLQFLFEYFSETQRNKGNFPGRFSGRQFSNSRSEMNVSTLELGDSALYLCASSYGGTGMTDTQYFGPGTRLTVL.

This clonotype was counted between two and nine times. The chain combines TRBV5-5 with TRBJ2-4; D may match TRBD1 or TRBD2 (6 bases each). Trimming took off 0 bases at V and 8 bases at J, with 12 bases between the two ends. Germline CDR1 reads SGHKS; CDR2 reads YYEKEE (reference sequence). This CDR3 comprises 14 residues. The CDR3 loop reads CASSLEWGADIQYF. The CDR3 region has the DNA TGTGCCAGCAGCTTGGAGTGGGGGGCGGACATTCAGTACTTC.

The V call is TRBV9, the J call TRBJ2-1, with D possibly matching TRBD2 (6 bases). V was pared by 3 bases and J by 7 bases, with 17 bases between. This CDR3 region has 15 residues. In germline, CDR1 is SGDLS, CDR2 YYNGEE. The CDR3 region has the DNA TGTGCCAGCAGCGCCCGGGGGACGGCGAGGAATGAGCAGTTCTTC. Protein product: CASSARGTARNEQFF.

V and J are TRBV5-1 and TRBJ2-5, with 10 bases matching TRBD2. The CDR3 runs 16 residues. Germline V gene data show CDR1 as SGHRS and CDR2 as YFSETQ. V trimming: 1 base; J trimming: 4 bases; junction bases outside the gene matches: 7. The CDR3 DNA reads as TGCGCCAGCAGCTTGCAAACTAGCGGGGTTGGAGAGACCCAGTACTTC. This encodes CASSLQTSGVGETQYF. Complete variable domain (other parts from reference TRBV5-1 and TRBJ2-5): KAGVTQTPRYLIKTRGQQVTLSCSPISGHRSVSWYQQTPGQGLQFLFEYFSETQRNKGNFPGRFSGRQFSNSRSEMNVSTLELGDSALYLCASSLQTSGVGETQYFGPGTRLLVL.

This clonotype was found many times. This chain connects TRBV6-2 or TRBV6-3 to TRBJ2-7; the match to TRBD1 covers 7 bases. V shed 4 bases and J 13 bases; nucleotides not matched to a gene: 13. This CDR3 spans 13 amino acids. Looked up from germline, CDR1 is MNHEY and CDR2 is SVGEGT. CDR3 in amino acids: CASSFPSFRDRYF. The CDR3 DNA follows: TGTGCCAGCAGTTTCCCATCATTCCGGGACAGATACTTC.

This clonotype was picked up a small number of times. The V call is TRBV7-2, the J call TRBJ2-7, with TRBD2 matching over 16 bases. Losses at the gene ends were 4 bases for V and 2 bases for J; bases not matched to a gene: 2. CDR3 length: 16 residues. Germline V gene sequence: CDR1 SGHTA, CDR2 FQGNSA. Here the CDR3 DNA reads TGTGCCAGCAGCTCCGGGACTAGCGGGGGGGCCTACGAGCAGTACTTC. It is translated as CASSSGTSGGAYEQYF.

This clonotype occurred a few times. The chain carries TRBV20-1 and TRBJ1-2; 7 nucleotides agree with TRBD1. The CDR3 sequence is 13 residues long. After removal of 4 bases from V and 4 bases from J, the junction contained 6 bases not matched to a gene. Germline CDR1 is DFQATT and CDR2 is SNEGSKA (reference sequence). The CDR3 coding sequence is TGCAGTGCTATCCGGGACAGTTCCTATGGCTACACCTTC. Amino acids: CSAIRDSSYGYTF.

The chain links TRBV6-2 or TRBV6-3 to TRBJ1-2; weak D call: TRBD1 (5 bases). Germline CDR1 is MNHEY and CDR2 is SVGEGT. This CDR3 comprises 14 residues. Trimming shortened V by 6 bases and J by 7 bases, and 18 bases separated the two germline ends. The CDR3 loop reads CASRLTPGIGGYTF. The CDR3 nucleotides are TGTGCCAGCAGACTTACCCCAGGGATCGGTGGCTACACCTTC.

The sample holds a few counts of this clonotype. V and J are TRBV24-1 and TRBJ1-2; 7 positions agree with TRBD1. J lost 6 bases, V lost 5 bases, and 2 bases had no gene match. CDR1 KGHDR and CDR2 SFDVKD come from the germline V gene. The CDR3 extends over 12 amino acids. CDR3 loop: CATSGDRDGYTF. CDR3 DNA: TGTGCCACCAGTGGCGACAGGGATGGCTACACCTTC.

The chain uses TRBV7-9 and TRBJ2-3, with 7 bases aligning to TRBD2. CDR1 is SEHNR, CDR2 FQNEAQ, per germline (reference sequence). The V segment lost 2 bases and the J segment 1 base; nucleotides outside the gene matches: 6. The CDR3 is made up of 16 amino acids. The CDR3: CASSLSSGAGTDTQYF. The CDR3 DNA reads as TGTGCCAGCAGCTTATCCAGCGGGGCCGGCACAGATACGCAGTATTTT.

This clonotype was counted a few times. The rearrangement links TRBV12-3 or TRBV12-4 to TRBJ1-6; possible D gene TRBD1, 6 bases. The CDR3 loop spans 14 amino acids. V was trimmed by 7 bases and J by 5 bases, leaving 12 bases between them. The CDR3 sequence is CASTPDSNNSPLHF. The CDR3 DNA follows: TGTGCCAGCACCCCGGACAGCAATAATTCACCCCTCCACTTT.

This clonotype has ten or more counts. The genes are TRBV7-2 and TRBJ2-5; the match to TRBD2 covers 7 bases. The CDR3 totals 14 residues. In germline, CDR1 is SGHTA, CDR2 FQGNSA. Losses at the gene ends were 5 bases for V and 1 base for J; bases not matched to a gene: 4. As DNA, the CDR3 is TGTGCCAGCAGCCCGGGACTAACCCAAGAGACCCAGTACTTC. The encoded protein is CASSPGLTQETQYF.

The table lists this clonotype with a few counts. The chain is built from TRBV18 and TRBJ2-7, with 7 bases fitting TRBD2. J gave up 2 bases and V 3 bases, and 1 base lay outside the gene matches. The germline V gene encodes CDR1 KGHSH and CDR2 LQKENI. The CDR3 has 13 amino acids. DNA for the CDR3: TGTGCCAGCTCACCGGGAGGGACCTACGAGCAGTACTTC. Residues: CASSPGGTYEQYF.

The chain uses TRBV7-6 and TRBJ1-6; D is ambiguous. The V end was cut by 3 bases, the J end by 7 bases, with 4 bases between. The CDR3 covers 12 residues. Germline values: CDR1 SGHVS, CDR2 FNYEAQ. The CDR3 region has the DNA TGTGCCAGCAGCTTTGTAAATTCACCCCTCCACTTT. Its protein product is CASSFVNSPLHF.

The CDR3 reads CASSSVRTSGGADTQYF. The CDR3, as DNA: TGTGCCAGCAGCTCCGTCAGGACTAGCGGGGGGGCCGATACGCAGTATTTT. The chain carries TRBV5-6 and TRBJ2-3; 15 positions match TRBD2. The germline V gene encodes CDR1 SGHDT and CDR2 YYEEEE. The trim removed 3 bases at V and 6 bases at J, leaving 8 bases unmatched. CDR3 length: 17 amino acids. The full variable domain, rest sourced from reference TRBV5-6 and TRBJ2-3, is DAGVTQSPTHLIKTRGQQVTLRCSPKSGHDTVSWYQQALGQGPQFIFQYYEEEERQRGNFPDRFSGHQFPNYSSELNVNALLLGDSALYLCASSSVRTSGGADTQYFGPGTRLTVL.

J is TRBJ2-3 and V is TRBV6-2 or TRBV6-3; TRBD2 is a possible D gene (6 bases). Germline CDR1 is MNHEY and CDR2 is SVGEGT. Trimming left V 6 bases short and J 0 bases short, with 10 bases between. The CDR3 runs 14 residues. CDR3 sequence reads: CASRDGGSTDTQYF. The DNA for the CDR3 is TGTGCCAGCAGGGACGGGGGAAGCACAGATACGCAGTATTTT.

J is TRBJ2-5 and V is TRBV5-1; a possible D gene is TRBD2 (5 bases). Trimming left V 4 bases short and J 4 bases short, with 11 bases between. CDR3 length: 13 amino acids. The germline gives CDR1 SGHRS, CDR2 YFSETQ. The CDR3 nucleotides are TGCGCCAGCAGCGTGAGGGATCCAGAGACCCAGTACTTC. Protein sequence: CASSVRDPETQYF. The complete variable domain, with remaining parts taken from reference TRBV5-1 and TRBJ2-5, reads KAGVTQTPRYLIKTRGQQVTLSCSPISGHRSVSWYQQTPGQGLQFLFEYFSETQRNKGNFPGRFSGRQFSNSRSEMNVSTLELGDSALYLCASSVRDPETQYFGPGTRLLVL.

This clonotype appeared many times. The genes are TRBV2 and TRBJ2-1, with 8 bases that match TRBD2. This CDR3 is built from 14 residues. V lost 11 bases to trimming and J lost 2 bases; unmatched junction nucleotides: 8. The germline V gene encodes CDR1 SNHLY and CDR2 FYNNEI. In DNA, the CDR3 is TGTGCCTCGTCCTCCGGGGGGGCCTACAATGAGCAGTTCTTC. Translating gives CASSSGGAYNEQFF. The full variable domain, with the rest looked up from reference TRBV2 and TRBJ2-1, is EPEVTQTPSHQVTQMGQEVILRCVPISNHLYFYWYRQILGQKVEFLVSFYNNEISEKSEIFDDQFSVERPDGSNFTLKIRSTKLEDSAMYFCASSSGGAYNEQFFGPGTRLTVL.